This T cell receptor (beta chain) was recovered during a study of blood T cells in healthy people across ages. Comment on this clonotype: This sequence may be a read error, since a much larger clone differs from it by one base.

Alongside a J-beta primer mix, a sample-barcoded 5' primer served in a second PCR lasting roughly 7 to 12 cycles. Each TCR beta cDNA got a 12-nucleotide random molecular identifier. MiXCR was run by TCRdb on the 5' RACE reads, yielding one entry per CDR3 protein. The table shows roughly 800,000 distinct CDR3 sequences, with 58% occurring only once. The source of this sequence is a man younger than 45 in good health. Sequencing was carried out using blood.

CDR3 sequence: CASSAVGGDTDTQYF. The CDR3, as DNA: TGTGCCAGCAGCGCTGTCGGGGGAGACACAGATACGCAGTATTTT. The V call is TRBV7-9, the J call TRBJ2-3; tentative D call: TRBD2 (6 bases). Trimming shortened V by 5 bases and J by 2 bases, and 14 bases separated the two germline ends. The CDR3 is 15 residues long. CDR1 SEHNR and CDR2 FQNEAQ come from the germline V gene (reference sequence).